The entry below describes one T cell receptor beta chain. Its target is unknown. Other nucleotide sequences from this sample produce the same CDR3. Amplification used 60 Vbeta primers and 13 Jbeta primers. Some clones are missing from TCRdb's copy, which holds only in-frame ones; the method was immunoSEQ multiplex PCR. This table holds roughly 200,000 clones, roughly 80% found once. This entry is derived from a study of cytomegalovirus exposure and HLA in healthy donors. Study overall: In an earlier analysis, approximately 120 million unique TCR beta sequences were found from about 190 million T cells.

V lost 2 bases and J 2 bases, leaving 10 bases between the germline ends. The CDR3 covers 15 residues. Per germline, CDR1 MDHEN and CDR2 SYDVKM. Study results and caveats: Prediction of most subjects' HLA-A and HLA-B alleles by TCR beta sequences was reportedly accurate. The authors later found TCR association rates varying by HLA locus, with DRB1 most and HLA-C fewest.

Sequenced input: PBMCs. This receptor was taken from a woman aged 18-29 years in good health and CMV-seronegative. The J gene is TRBJ1-5, the V gene TRBV28; D may be TRBD1 (5 bases). This chain's CDR3 is CASSLRGLGNQPQHF. The CDR3 region has the DNA TGTGCCAGCAGTTTAAGGGGTTTGGGCAATCAGCCCCAGCATTTT.